The 5 T cell receptor beta chains presented below share a single source sample, sequenced in a study of identical twins (dated by TCRdb to the mid-2010s). Libraries were made using 5' RACE. Sequencer: Illumina HiSeq 2000. Using fastp trimming at Q25 and MiXCR clonotype assembly, TCRdb reanalyzed the public sequencing data and kept in-frame beta chains. A single entry per CDR3 protein holds the most common genes and DNA from its merged rows. Within this sample are 690,000 or so distinct CDR3 sequences, with under 9% of them counted one time only. Approximately 0.89% of the sample comes from the top ten. This same sample was also part of a study on yellow fever vaccine responses in identical twins.

Sequenced: PBMCs. The receptors were sampled from a woman aged 18-29 years in good health.

In this sample, this clonotype turned up many times. The chain links TRBV6-6 to TRBJ1-5; no clear D. The germline V gene has CDR1 MNHNY and CDR2 SVGAGI (reference sequence). The CDR3 length is 12 residues. V gave up 6 bases and J gave up 3 bases, with 6 bases separating them. In DNA, the CDR3 is TGTGCCAGCAGCCCCGACAATCAGCCCCAGCATTTT. Translated: CASSPDNQPQHF.

This clonotype has a handful of counts. The chain links TRBV20-1 to TRBJ2-7; D is undetermined. Germline CDR1 DFQATT, CDR2 SNEGSKA (reference sequence). This CDR3 comprises 13 residues. Trimming pared 3 bases from V and 5 bases from J, leaving 14 bases between. The CDR3 nucleotides read TGCAGTGCTAGGCCATCTCTAAGGAACGAGCAGTACTTC. It codes for CSARPSLRNEQYF.

This clonotype was found many times. J is TRBJ2-1 and V is TRBV6-2 or TRBV6-3; D gene uncertain. Germline V lookup: CDR1 MNHEY, CDR2 SVGEGT. Trimming shortened V by 5 bases and J by 4 bases, and 12 bases separated the two germline ends. This CDR3 has 14 amino acids. Here the CDR3 DNA reads TGTGCCAGCAGTGAACTCTCATTGTACAATGAGCAGTTCTTC. Encoded protein: CASSELSLYNEQFF.

This chain joins TRBV2 and TRBJ1-5; 8 bases agree with TRBD1. Germline CDR1 and CDR2: SNHLY and FYNNEI. The CDR3 spans 15 residues. V shed 4 bases and J 3 bases; nucleotides not matched to a gene: 5. The CDR3 nucleotides read TGTGCCAGCAGTGTGGACAGGGCCTCCAATCAGCCCCAGCATTTT. Translated: CASSVDRASNQPQHF.

This clonotype was found many times. The chain couples TRBV23-1 to TRBJ2-1; 8 positions agree with TRBD2. TRBV23-1 is designated an ORF whose function remains uncertain. CDR3 length equals 14 residues. The ends lost 4 bases at V and 4 bases at J; junction bases unmatched: 3. CDR3 protein: CASSPGGRYNEQFF. CDR3 DNA sequence: TGCGCCAGCAGTCCGGGGGGGAGGTACAATGAGCAGTTCTTC.